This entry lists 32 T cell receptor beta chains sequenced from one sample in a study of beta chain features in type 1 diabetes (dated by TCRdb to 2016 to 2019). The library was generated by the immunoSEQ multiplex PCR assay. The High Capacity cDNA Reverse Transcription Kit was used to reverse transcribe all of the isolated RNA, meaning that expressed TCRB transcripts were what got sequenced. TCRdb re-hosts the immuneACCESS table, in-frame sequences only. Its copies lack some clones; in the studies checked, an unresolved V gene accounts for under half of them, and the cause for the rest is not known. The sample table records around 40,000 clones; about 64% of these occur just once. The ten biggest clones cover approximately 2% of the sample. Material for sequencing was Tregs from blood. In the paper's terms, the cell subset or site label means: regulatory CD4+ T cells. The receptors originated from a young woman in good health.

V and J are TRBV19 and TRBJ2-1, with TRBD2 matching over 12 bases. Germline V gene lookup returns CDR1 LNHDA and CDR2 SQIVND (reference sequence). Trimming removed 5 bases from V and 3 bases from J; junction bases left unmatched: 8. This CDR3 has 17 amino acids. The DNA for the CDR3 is TGTGCCAGTAGTCTAAGACTAGCGGGAGCGTTCTACAATGAGCAGTTCTTC. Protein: CASSLRLAGAFYNEQFF.

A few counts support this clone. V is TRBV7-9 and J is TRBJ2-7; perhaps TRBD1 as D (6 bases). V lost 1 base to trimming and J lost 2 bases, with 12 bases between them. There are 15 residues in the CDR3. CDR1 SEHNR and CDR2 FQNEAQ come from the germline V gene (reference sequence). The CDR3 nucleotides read TGTGCCAGCAGCTTAGGCACAGGGTTAGCCTACGAGCAGTACTTC. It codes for CASSLGTGLAYEQYF.

The CDR3 DNA sequence: TGTGCCAGCCGCGGGACGCCCGTATCGTACGAGCAGTACTTC. It is translated as CASRGTPVSYEQYF. This sequence joins TRBV28 and TRBJ2-7; D may be TRBD2 (6 bases). The V gene's germline CDR1 is MDHEN and CDR2 SYDVKM. The V gene lost 8 bases and the J gene lost 4 bases, with 18 bases spanning the gap. This CDR3 is 14 amino acids long.

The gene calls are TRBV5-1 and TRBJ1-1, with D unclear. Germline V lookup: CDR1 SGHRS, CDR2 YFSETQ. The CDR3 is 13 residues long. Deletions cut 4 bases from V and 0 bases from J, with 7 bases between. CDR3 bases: TGCGCCAGCAGCGTCGGGATGAACACTGAAGCTTTCTTT. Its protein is CASSVGMNTEAFF. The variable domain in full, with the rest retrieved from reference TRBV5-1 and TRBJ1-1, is KAGVTQTPRYLIKTRGQQVTLSCSPISGHRSVSWYQQTPGQGLQFLFEYFSETQRNKGNFPGRFSGRQFSNSRSEMNVSTLELGDSALYLCASSVGMNTEAFFGQGTRLTVV.

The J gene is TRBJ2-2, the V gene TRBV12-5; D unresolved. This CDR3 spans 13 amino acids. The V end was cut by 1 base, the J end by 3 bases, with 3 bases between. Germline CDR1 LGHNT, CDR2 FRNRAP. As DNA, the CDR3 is TGTGCTAGTGGTTTGGGAGACACCGGGGAGCTGTTTTTT. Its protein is CASGLGDTGELFF.

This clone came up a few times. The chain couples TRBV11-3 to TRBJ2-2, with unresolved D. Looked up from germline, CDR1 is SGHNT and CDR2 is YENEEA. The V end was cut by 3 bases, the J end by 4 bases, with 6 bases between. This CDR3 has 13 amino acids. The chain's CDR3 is CASSLAGTGELFF. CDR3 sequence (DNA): TGTGCCAGCAGCTTGGCAGGCACCGGGGAGCTGTTTTTT.

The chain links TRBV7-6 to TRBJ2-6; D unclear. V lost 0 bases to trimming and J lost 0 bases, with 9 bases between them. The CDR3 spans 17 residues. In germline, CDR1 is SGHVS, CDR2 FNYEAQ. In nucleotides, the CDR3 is TGTGCCAGCAGCTTAGCAAGTCCCAGCTCTGGGGCCAACGTCCTGACTTTC. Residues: CASSLASPSSGANVLTF.

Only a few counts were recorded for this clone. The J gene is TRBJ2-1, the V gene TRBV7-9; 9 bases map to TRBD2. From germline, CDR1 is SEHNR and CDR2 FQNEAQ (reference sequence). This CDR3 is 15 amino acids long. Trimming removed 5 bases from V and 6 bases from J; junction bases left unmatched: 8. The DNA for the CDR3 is TGTGCCAGCAGCCCGCGGCGGGAGGGCCTCAATGAGCAGTTCTTC. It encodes CASSPRREGLNEQFF.

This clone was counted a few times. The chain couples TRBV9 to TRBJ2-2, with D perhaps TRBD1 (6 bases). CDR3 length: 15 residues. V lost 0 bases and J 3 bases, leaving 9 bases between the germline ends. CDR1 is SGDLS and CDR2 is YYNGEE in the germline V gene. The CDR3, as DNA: TGTGCCAGCAGCGTAGGGACAGCCTACACCGGGGAGCTGTTTTTT. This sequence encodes CASSVGTAYTGELFF.

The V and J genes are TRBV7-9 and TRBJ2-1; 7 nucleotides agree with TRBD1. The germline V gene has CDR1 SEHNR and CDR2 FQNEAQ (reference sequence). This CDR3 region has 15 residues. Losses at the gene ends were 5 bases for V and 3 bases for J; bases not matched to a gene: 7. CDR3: CASSTDRLGYNEQFF. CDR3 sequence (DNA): TGTGCCAGCAGCACGGACAGGTTAGGCTACAATGAGCAGTTCTTC.

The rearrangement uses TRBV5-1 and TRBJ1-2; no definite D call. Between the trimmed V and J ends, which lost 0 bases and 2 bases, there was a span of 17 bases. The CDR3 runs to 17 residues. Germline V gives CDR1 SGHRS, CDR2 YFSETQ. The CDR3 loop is CASSLAFTRRPNYGYTF. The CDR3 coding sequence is TGCGCCAGCAGCTTGGCCTTTACCCGCAGGCCGAACTATGGCTACACCTTC.

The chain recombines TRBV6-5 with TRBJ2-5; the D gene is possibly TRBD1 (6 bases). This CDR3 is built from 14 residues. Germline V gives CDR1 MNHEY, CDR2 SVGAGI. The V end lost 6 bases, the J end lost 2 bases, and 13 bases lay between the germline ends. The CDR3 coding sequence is TGTGCCAGCAGGACCTATGGACAGCAAGAGACCCAGTACTTC. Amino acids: CASRTYGQQETQYF.

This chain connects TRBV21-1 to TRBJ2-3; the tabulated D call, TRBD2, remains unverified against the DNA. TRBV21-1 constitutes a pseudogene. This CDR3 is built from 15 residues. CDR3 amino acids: CASSRYERSTDTQYF. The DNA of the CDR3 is TGTGCCAGCAGCCGATACGAGCGGAGCACAGATACGCAGTATTTT.

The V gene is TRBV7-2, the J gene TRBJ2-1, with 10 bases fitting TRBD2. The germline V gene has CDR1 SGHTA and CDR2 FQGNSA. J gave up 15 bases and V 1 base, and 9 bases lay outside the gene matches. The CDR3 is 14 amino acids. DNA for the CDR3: TGTGCCAGCAGCTTAGTGATAGCGGGAGGTCGTGTGTTCTTC. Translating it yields CASSLVIAGGRVFF.

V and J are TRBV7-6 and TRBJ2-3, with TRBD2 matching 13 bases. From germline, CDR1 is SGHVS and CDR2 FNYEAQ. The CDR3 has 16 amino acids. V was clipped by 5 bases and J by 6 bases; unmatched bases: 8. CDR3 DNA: TGTGCCAGCAGCCCGACTAGCGGGAGGTTCACCGATACGCAGTATTTT. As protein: CASSPTSGRFTDTQYF.

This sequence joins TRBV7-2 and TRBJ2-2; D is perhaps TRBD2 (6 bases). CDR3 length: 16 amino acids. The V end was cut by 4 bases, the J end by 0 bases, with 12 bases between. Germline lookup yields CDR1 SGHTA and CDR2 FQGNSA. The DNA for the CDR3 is TGTGCCAGCAGCTCAGTCGGGACTTCGAACACCGGGGAGCTGTTTTTT. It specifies CASSSVGTSNTGELFF.

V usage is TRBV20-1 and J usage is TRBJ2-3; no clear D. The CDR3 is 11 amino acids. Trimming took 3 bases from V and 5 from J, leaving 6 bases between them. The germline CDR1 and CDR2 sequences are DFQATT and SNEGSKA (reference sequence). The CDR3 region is CSASGQDTQYF. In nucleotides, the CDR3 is TGCAGTGCTAGTGGCCAAGATACGCAGTATTTT.

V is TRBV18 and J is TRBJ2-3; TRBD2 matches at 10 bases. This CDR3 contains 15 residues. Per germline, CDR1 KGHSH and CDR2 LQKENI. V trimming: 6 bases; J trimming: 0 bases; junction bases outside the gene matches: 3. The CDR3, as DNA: TGTGCCAGCTCGCCGACTAGCGGGAGCACAGATACGCAGTATTTT. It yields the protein CASSPTSGSTDTQYF. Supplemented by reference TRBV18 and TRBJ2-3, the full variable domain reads NAGVMQNPRHLVRRRGQEARLRCSPMKGHSHVYWYRQLPEEGLKFMVYLQKENIIDESGMPKERFSAEFPKEGPSILRIQQVVRGDSAAYFCASSPTSGSTDTQYFGPGTRLTVL.

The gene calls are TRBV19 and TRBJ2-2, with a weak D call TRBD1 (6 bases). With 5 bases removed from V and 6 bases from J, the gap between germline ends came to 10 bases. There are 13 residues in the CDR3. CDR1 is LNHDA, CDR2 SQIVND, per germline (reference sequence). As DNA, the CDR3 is TGTGCCAGTAGTCGCGGACAGTCCGGGGAGCTGTTTTTT. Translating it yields CASSRGQSGELFF.

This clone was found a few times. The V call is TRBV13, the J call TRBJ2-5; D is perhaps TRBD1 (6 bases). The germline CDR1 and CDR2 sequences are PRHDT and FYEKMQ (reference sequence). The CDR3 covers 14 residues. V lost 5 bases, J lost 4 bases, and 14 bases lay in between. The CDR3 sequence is CASSKDSLRETQYF. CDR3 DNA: TGTGCCAGCAGCAAGGACAGCCTCCGAGAGACCCAGTACTTC.

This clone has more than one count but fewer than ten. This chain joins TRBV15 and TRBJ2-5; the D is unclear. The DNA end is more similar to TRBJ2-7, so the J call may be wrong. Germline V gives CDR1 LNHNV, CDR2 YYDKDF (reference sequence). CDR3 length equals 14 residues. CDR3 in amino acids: CATSLGPPLYEQYF. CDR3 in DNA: TGTGCCACCAGCCTGGGCCCCCCCCTCTACGAGCAGTACTTC.

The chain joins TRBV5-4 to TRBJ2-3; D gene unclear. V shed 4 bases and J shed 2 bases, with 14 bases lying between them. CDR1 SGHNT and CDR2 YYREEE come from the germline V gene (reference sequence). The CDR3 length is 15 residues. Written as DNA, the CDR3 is TGTGCCAGCAGCCGCCTGGCGGAGACCACAGATACGCAGTATTTT. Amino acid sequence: CASSRLAETTDTQYF.

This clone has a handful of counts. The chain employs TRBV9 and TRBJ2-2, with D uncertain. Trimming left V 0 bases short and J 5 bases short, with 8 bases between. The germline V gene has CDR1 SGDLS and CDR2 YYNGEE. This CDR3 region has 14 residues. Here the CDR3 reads CASSVDPDTGELFF. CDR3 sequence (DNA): TGTGCCAGCAGCGTAGACCCAGATACCGGGGAGCTGTTTTTT.

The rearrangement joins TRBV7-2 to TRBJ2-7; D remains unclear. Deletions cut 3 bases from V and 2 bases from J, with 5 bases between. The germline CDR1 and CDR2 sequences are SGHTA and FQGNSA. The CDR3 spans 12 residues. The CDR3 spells CASSFQAYEQYF. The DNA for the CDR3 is TGTGCCAGCAGCTTCCAGGCCTACGAGCAGTACTTC.

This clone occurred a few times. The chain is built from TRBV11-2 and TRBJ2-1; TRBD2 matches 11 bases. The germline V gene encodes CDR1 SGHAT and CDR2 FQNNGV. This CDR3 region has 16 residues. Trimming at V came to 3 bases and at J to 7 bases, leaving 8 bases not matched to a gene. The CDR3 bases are TGTGCCAGCAGCTTCCGGACTAGCGGGTGGGGGAATGAGCAGTTCTTC. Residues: CASSFRTSGWGNEQFF.

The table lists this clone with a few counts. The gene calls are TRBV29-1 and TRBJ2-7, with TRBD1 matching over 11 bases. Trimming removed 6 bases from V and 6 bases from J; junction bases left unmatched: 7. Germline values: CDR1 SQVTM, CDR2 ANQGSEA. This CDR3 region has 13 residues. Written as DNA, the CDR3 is TGCAGCGTAGAGGACAGGGGGCGTAGCGAGCAGTACTTC. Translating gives CSVEDRGRSEQYF.

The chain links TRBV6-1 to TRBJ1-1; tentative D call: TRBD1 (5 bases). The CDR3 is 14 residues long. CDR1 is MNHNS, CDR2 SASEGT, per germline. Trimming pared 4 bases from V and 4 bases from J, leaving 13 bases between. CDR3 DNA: TGTGCCAGCAGTGCTTTCGGGGGAGGCACTGAAGCTTTCTTT. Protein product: CASSAFGGGTEAFF.

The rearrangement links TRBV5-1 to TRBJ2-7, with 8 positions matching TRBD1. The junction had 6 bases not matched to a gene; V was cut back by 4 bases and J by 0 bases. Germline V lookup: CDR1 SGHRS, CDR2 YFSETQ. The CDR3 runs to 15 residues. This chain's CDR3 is CASSPGQGSSYEQYF. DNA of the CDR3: TGCGCCAGCAGCCCCGGACAGGGATCCTCCTACGAGCAGTACTTC.

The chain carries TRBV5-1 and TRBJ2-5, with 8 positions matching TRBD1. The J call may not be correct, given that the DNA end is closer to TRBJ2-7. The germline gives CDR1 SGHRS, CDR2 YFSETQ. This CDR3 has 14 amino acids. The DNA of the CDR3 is TGCGCCAGCAGCTGGACAGGGAGCGGCGACGAGCAGTACTTC. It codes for CASSWTGSGDEQYF.

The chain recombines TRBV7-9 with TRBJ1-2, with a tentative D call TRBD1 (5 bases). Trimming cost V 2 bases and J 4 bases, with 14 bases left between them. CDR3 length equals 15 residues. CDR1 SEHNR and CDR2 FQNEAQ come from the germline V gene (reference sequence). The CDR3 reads CASSLSPGSGYGYTF. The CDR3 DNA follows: TGTGCCAGCAGCTTATCGCCAGGGTCTGGCTATGGCTACACCTTC.

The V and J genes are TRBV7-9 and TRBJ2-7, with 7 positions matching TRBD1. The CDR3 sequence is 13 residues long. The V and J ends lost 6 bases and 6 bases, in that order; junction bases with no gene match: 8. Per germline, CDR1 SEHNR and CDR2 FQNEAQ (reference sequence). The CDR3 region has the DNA TGTGCCAGCAGACACAGACAGGGCTCCGAGCAGTACTTC. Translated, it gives CASRHRQGSEQYF.

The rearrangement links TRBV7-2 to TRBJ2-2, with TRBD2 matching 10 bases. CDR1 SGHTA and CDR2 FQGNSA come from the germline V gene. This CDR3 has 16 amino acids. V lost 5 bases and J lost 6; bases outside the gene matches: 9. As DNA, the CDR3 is TGTGCCAGCAGCATAAGCGGGAGGGCCATGGCCGGGGAGCTGTTTTTT. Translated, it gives CASSISGRAMAGELFF.